What follows is one T cell receptor beta chain and its context. Its binding antigen is unknown. No qualities accompany the bases; no much larger clone lies one base away. The library was built by means of 5' RACE. The instrument was an Illumina HiSeq 2000. A universal primer binding site was introduced by template switching, and a unique molecular identifier was present in the final cDNA, enabling accurate counting of TCR cDNA molecules. First-strand cDNA for TCR alpha and beta chains was synthesized from specific primers in the conserved constant-segment region. To control for contamination, every cDNA library was double barcoded, receiving both a SMART-Mk sample barcode and Illumina barcodes. TruSeq adapter sequences and Illumina sample barcodes were added in two successive PCR steps. TCR alpha and beta cDNA libraries were sequenced on the Illumina HiSeq platform with custom primers. In the authors' own workflow: MiGEC was used to process raw reads and extract unique molecular identifiers, and MiXCR was used to find CDR3 positions. For each individual, recombination models were inferred using an EM algorithm with the repgenHMM and IGoR tools. Shared clonotypes were analyzed with the tcR package in R, and sharing was normalized by the product of cloneset sizes. To study raw recombination without the effects of thymic and clonal selection, out-of-frame nonproductive sequences were analyzed. TCRdb reworked the public reads: Q25 trimming with fastp, MiXCR clone assembly, productive beta chains retained. Rows matching on CDR3 protein sequence are summarized as one entry with the most common DNA and genes. TCRdb, not the authors, supplied the V and J calls. The sample records some 570,000 distinct CDR3 sequences, 20% to 25% of which are singletons. The ten most abundant clones make up approximately 0.52% of the sample.

This sample was included in a study of identical twins (dated by TCRdb to the mid-2010s). For the study in its entirety: TCR alpha and beta repertoires from monozygotic twins, unrelated adults of various ages and cord blood were deep-sequenced to test whether fetal clonotypes persist. Replicate twin experiments were performed at different times using different library preparation protocols to rule out contamination. What the authors observed across the whole study: Because the same donors could not be followed over many years, conclusions were based on cross-sectional statistical analysis. Out-of-frame TCR alpha sharing in monozygotic twins was systematically underestimated by recombination models, whereas sharing between unrelated individuals was in agreement with the recombination models. Abundant cord blood beta clonotypes had fewer insertions, young adult naive repertoires showed a similar but weaker trend, and memory repertoires showed no such trend. A weaker excess of twin sharing was found in beta out-of-frame sequences because the signal-to-noise ratio was lowered by fewer shared sequences. Compared with coincidental sharing between unrelated individuals, out-of-frame TCR alpha sequences shared between twins had an excess of sequences with low generation probability. Invariant T cells such as MAIT and iNKT could partly confound zero-insertion analyses, although diverse VJ usage argued against such confounding for most clonotypes.

All donors were healthy Caucasians. The twin cohort comprised three pairs of female monozygotic twins, all aged about 18 to 30 years. CD4+ and CD8+ T cell populations were isolated with positive isolation kits from Invitrogen. Separately, the same data were catalogued under a study of yellow fever vaccine responses in identical twins. The second study's paper adds: According to the authors, the vaccine-induced T cell response in identical twins seemed to be partly convergent and partly specific to each individual. In the study, vaccine-responding T cell clones were precisely tracked in identical twins.

This sequence originates from a woman aged 18-29 years in good health. The sequencing sample was made of CD4+ T cells sorted from blood.

The DNA sequence is as follows: TGTGCCAGCAGCTTAGGTGGCGGGGGGAACACCGGGGAGCTGTTTTTT. This codes for CASSLGGGGNTGELFF. The V and J segments used are TRBV7-2 and TRBJ2-2; 7 bases in between match TRBD2. Counted from cysteine to phenylalanine, this CDR3 has 16 amino acids. The read is trimmed to its CDR3 DNA, 48 bases read in frame from base 1. After removal of 1 base from V and 1 base from J, the junction retains 3 bases not matched to a gene. CDR1 is given as SGHTA and CDR2 as FQGNSA, both from the germline V gene.